This TCR beta chain was recorded in a study of T cells in narcolepsy. Profiled with immunoSEQ multiplex PCR; TCRdb holds only in-frame clones, not every one. Of about 27,000 clones in the sample, roughly 86% were seen once. Trimming removed 2 bases at V and 5 bases at J, with 7 bases between. The CDR3 extends over 14 amino acids. Looked up from germline, CDR1 is SNHLY and CDR2 is FYNNEI. The clonotype was recovered from a human donor with narcolepsy. The chain joins TRBV2 to TRBJ1-6; D possibly corresponds to TRBD1 (5 bases). Sequencing input: CD45RA- memory CD4+ T cells from PBMCs. The CDR3: CASSEMGDNSPLHF. The CDR3 DNA reads as TGTGCCAGCAGTGAAATGGGGGATAATTCACCCCTCCACTTT.